This is a list of T cell receptor beta chains from one sample in a study of cytomegalovirus exposure and HLA in healthy donors. The repertoire was sequenced with immunoSEQ multiplex PCR; TCRdb's copy has only in-frame clones and lacks some. The sample gives 150,000 to 200,000 clones, roughly 90% of which show up once; 2% to 2.5% is in the top ten. Input material: PBMCs. Receptors originate from a woman younger than 35 in good health and CMV-seronegative. The CDR3 runs from the conserved cysteine through the conserved F or W. A D gene is named only where the DNA matches it firmly. Some rows mark clone size as missing; the rest say once, few, many or name a class of expanded clone.

NA TRBJ1-4 NA TRBV18 CASSPDLGGEKLFF TGTGCCAGCTCACCAGACCTGGGGGGGGAAAAACTGTTTTTT
NA TRBJ2-7 NA TRBV27 CASRPQGTPEQYF TGTGCCAGCAGACCACAGGGCACACCCGAGCAGTACTTC
NA TRBJ2-3 once TRBV2 CASSLNLAWSLYF TGTGCCAGCAGTTTGAACCTAGCGTGGAGTCTGTATTTT
NA TRBJ2-7 NA TRBV18 CASAGAGYEQYF TGTGCCTCGGCAGGGGCGGGCTACGAGCAGTACTTC
NA TRBJ1-2 NA TRBV27 CASSLGMGGSGYTF NA
NA TRBJ1-2 few TRBV27 CASSLLEGSSGYTF TGTGCCAGCAGTTTATTAGAGGGCAGCAGTGGCTACACCTTC
NA TRBJ1-2 few TRBV5-1 CASRPRADYGYTF TGCGCCAGCAGGCCCAGGGCTGACTATGGCTACACCTTC
NA TRBJ1-2 NA TRBV29-1 CSVGRGKGDYGYTF TGCAGCGTTGGAAGGGGGAAAGGGGACTATGGCTACACCTTC
NA TRBJ2-5 NA TRBV14 CASSQTRVETQYF TGTGCCAGCAGCCAAACCCGGGTGGAGACCCAGTACTTC
NA TRBJ1-1 NA TRBV5-4 CASSLQGAEAFF TGTGCCAGCAGCTTACAGGGCGCTGAAGCTTTCTTT
TRBD2 TRBJ2-2 few TRBV10-1 CASRSGGSTGELFF TGCGCCAGCAGGTCGGGGGGATCCACCGGGGAGCTGTTTTTT
NA TRBJ1-5 NA TRBV2 CASSSGWSSNQPQHF TGTGCCAGCAGTTCCGGGTGGTCTAGCAATCAGCCCCAGCATTTT
NA TRBJ1-2 NA TRBV7-2 CASKTTILAQGYGYTF TGTGCCAGCAAGACTACAATTTTGGCCCAAGGGTATGGCTACACCTTC
TRBD1 TRBJ2-7 NA TRBV27 CASIARGTGVLKGSYEQYF TGTGCCAGCATCGCGAGGGGGACAGGGGTTCTTAAGGGGTCCTACGAGCAGTACTTC
NA TRBJ1-1 NA TRBV11-2 CASSLGEWRMNTEAFF TGTGCCAGCAGCTTAGGGGAATGGAGGATGAACACTGAAGCTTTCTTT
NA TRBJ1-1 NA TRBV4-1 CASSPSGGRGTEAFF TGCGCCAGCAGCCCGAGCGGGGGGCGAGGAACTGAAGCTTTCTTT
NA TRBJ1-1 NA TRBV2 CASRAGQSGTEAFF TGTGCCAGCAGAGCGGGACAATCGGGCACTGAAGCTTTCTTT
TRBD1 TRBJ1-1 NA TRBV30 CAWNKGTGEDFF TGTGCCTGGAATAAGGGGACAGGGGAGGATTTCTTT
NA TRBJ1-5 few TRBV19 CASSISQLYSNQPQHF TGTGCCAGTAGTATATCACAGCTGTATAGCAATCAGCCCCAGCATTTT
TRBD1 TRBJ2-7 NA TRBV2 CASSGDSYEQYF TGTGCCAGCAGCGGGGACAGCTACGAGCAGTACTTC
TRBD1 TRBJ2-7 NA TRBV5-1 CASSSGQGGTYEQYF TGCGCCAGCAGCTCCGGACAGGGGGGAACCTACGAGCAGTACTTC
TRBD1 TRBJ2-7 NA TRBV5-1 CASGTGSRNEQYF TGCGCCAGCGGGACAGGGTCGCGGAACGAGCAGTACTTC
TRBD2 TRBJ2-1 NA TRBV5-6 CASSRGWTSEQFF TGTGCCAGCAGCCGGGGATGGACTAGTGAGCAGTTCTTC
NA TRBJ2-1 NA TRBV20-1 CSAWTRVPFF TGCAGTGCTTGGACACGGGTGCCGTTCTTC
TRBD1 TRBJ1-2 NA TRBV9 CASSVAWTGNGYTF TGTGCCAGCAGCGTAGCGTGGACAGGCAATGGCTACACCTTC
TRBD1 TRBJ1-1 NA TRBV2 CASLGGRDRNTEAFF TGTGCCAGCCTGGGAGGTCGGGACAGGAACACTGAAGCTTTCTTT
TRBD1 TRBJ1-4 NA TRBV5-4 CASSSDRASEKLFF TGTGCCAGCAGCTCGGACAGGGCTAGTGAAAAACTGTTTTTT
TRBD1 TRBJ2-7 once TRBV10-3 CATQGTGGSYEQYF TGTGCCACCCAAGGGACAGGGGGCTCCTACGAGCAGTACTTC
NA TRBJ1-1 many TRBV29-1 CSVYYRETEAFF TGCAGCGTCTATTACAGGGAGACTGAAGCTTTCTTT
NA TRBJ1-2 NA TRBV4-3 CASSQWAGKPNYGYTF TGCGCCAGCAGCCAGTGGGCCGGGAAGCCTAACTATGGCTACACCTTC
TRBD2 TRBJ2-4 NA TRBV30 CAWDRGGDIQYF TGTGCCTGGGACCGGGGGGGGGACATTCAGTACTTC
NA TRBJ1-1 once TRBV6-1 CASSGRAEAFF TGTGCCAGCAGTGGCCGGGCTGAAGCTTTCTTT
NA TRBJ1-1 NA TRBV7-3 CASSKSGGSNTEAFF TGTGCCAGCAGTAAATCCGGGGGTTCAAACACTGAAGCTTTCTTT
TRBD1 TRBJ2-3 NA TRBV11-1 CASSRTGAARTDTQYF TGTGCCAGCAGCCGAACAGGGGCCGCTCGCACAGATACGCAGTATTTT
TRBD1 TRBJ2-7 NA TRBV5-1 CASSWADRGYEQYF TGCGCCAGCAGCTGGGCTGACAGGGGCTACGAGCAGTACTTC
NA TRBJ1-2 NA TRBV30 CAWSVGGSYGYTF TGTGCCTGGAGTGTAGGCGGATCCTATGGCTACACCTTC
TRBD2 TRBJ2-5 NA TRBV2 CATLLREGETQYF TGTGCCACCTTACTACGGGAGGGAGAGACCCAGTACTTC
NA TRBJ2-5 NA TRBV7-2 CASSSNQEAQYF TGTGCCAGCAGCTCAAATCAAGAGGCCCAGTACTTC
NA TRBJ1-6 NA TRBV19 CASTTRDSPLHF TGTGCCAGTACCACCCGGGATTCACCCCTCCACTTT
TRBD1 TRBJ2-6 NA TRBV14 CASSHRPGQGSGANVLTF TGTGCCAGCAGCCACAGGCCGGGACAGGGATCTGGGGCCAACGTCCTGACTTTC
TRBD1 TRBJ1-3 NA TRBV15 CATSREYRGAGNTIYF TGTGCCACCAGCAGAGAATACAGGGGAGCTGGAAACACCATATATTTT
NA TRBJ2-2 NA TRBV7-9 CARQTSGAGELFF TGTGCCAGACAAACATCGGGTGCCGGGGAGCTGTTTTTT
NA TRBJ1-2 few TRBV7-9 CASSLWLGGEDGYTF TGTGCCAGCAGCTTATGGTTAGGGGGAGAAGATGGCTACACCTTC
TRBD2 TRBJ2-1 once TRBV4-1 CASSPGGKVRNEQFF TGCGCCAGCAGCCCCGGGGGGAAGGTTAGGAATGAGCAGTTCTTC
TRBD1 TRBJ2-1 NA TRBV4-3 CASSPYTGETAYNEQFF TGCGCCAGCAGCCCCTATACAGGGGAAACTGCCTACAATGAGCAGTTCTTC
TRBD1 TRBJ1-1 NA TRBV25-1 CASGGGKTEAFF TGTGCTTCCGGAGGGGGCAAAACTGAAGCTTTCTTT
NA TRBJ2-3 NA TRBV2 CASSVNPTSTDTQYF TGTGCCAGCAGTGTAAACCCGACTAGCACAGATACGCAGTATTTT
NA TRBJ2-2 NA TRBV6-1 CASSVLVSANTGELFF TGTGCCAGCAGTGTTTTGGTGAGCGCGAACACCGGGGAGCTGTTTTTT
NA TRBJ1-2 NA TRBV5-1 CASSPSISGEVDGYTF TGCGCCAGCAGCCCTTCCATTTCGGGGGAGGTCGATGGCTACACCTTC
NA TRBJ2-7 NA TRBV2 CASSEVGVSNYEQYF TGTGCCAGCAGTGAGGTCGGGGTATCGAACTACGAGCAGTACTTC
NA TRBJ2-6 NA TRBV30 CAWNRDSSTGANVLTF TGTGCCTGGAACAGGGATTCTTCAACTGGGGCCAACGTCCTGACTTTC
TRBD1 TRBJ2-3 NA TRBV6-4 CASSDRPGGETDTQYF TGTGCCAGCAGTGACCGGCCAGGGGGAGAAACAGATACGCAGTATTTT
TRBD1 TRBJ2-7 NA TRBV15 CATSRRPPDRFYEQYF TGTGCCACCAGCAGGCGTCCGCCGGACAGGTTCTACGAGCAGTACTTC
TRBD2 TRBJ2-1 NA TRBV5-1 CASSLAGLNYNEQFF TGCGCCAGCAGCTTGGCGGGACTAAACTACAATGAGCAGTTCTTC